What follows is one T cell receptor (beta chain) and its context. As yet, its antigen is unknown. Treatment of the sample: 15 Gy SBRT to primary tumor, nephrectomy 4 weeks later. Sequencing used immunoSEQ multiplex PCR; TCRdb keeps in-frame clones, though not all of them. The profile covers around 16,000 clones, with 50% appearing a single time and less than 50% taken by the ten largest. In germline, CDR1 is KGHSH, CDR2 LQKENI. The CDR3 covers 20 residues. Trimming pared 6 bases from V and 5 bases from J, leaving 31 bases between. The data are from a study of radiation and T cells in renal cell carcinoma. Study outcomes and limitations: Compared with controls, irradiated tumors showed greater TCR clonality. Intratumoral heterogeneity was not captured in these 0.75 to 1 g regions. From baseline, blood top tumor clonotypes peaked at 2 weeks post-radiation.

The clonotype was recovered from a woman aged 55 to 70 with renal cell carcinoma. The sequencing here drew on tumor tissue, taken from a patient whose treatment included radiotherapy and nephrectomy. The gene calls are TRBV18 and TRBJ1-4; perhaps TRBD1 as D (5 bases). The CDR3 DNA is TGTGCCAGCTCGCTATTAACTGCAGGGTCCCCGGAAGAAATAAATGAAAAACTGTTTTTT. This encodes CASSLLTAGSPEEINEKLFF.